These 25 T cell receptor beta chains were all obtained from the same sample, sequenced in a study of radiotherapy plus CTLA-4 blockade in lung cancer. Generated by immunoSEQ multiplex PCR, the TCRdb table keeps only in-frame clones and is missing some. The sample lists about 39,000 clones, just under 80% occurring once. Sequenced material: peripheral blood, taken from a patient treated with radiotherapy plus ipilimumab. All receptors come from a human donor with non-small cell lung cancer that progressed on radiotherapy plus ipilimumab.

The chain carries TRBV5-1 and TRBJ2-3; 8 bases match TRBD2. The CDR3 covers 16 residues. Trimming removed 4 bases from V and 3 bases from J; junction bases left unmatched: 10. CDR1 and CDR2 from the germline V gene are SGHRS and YFSETQ. CDR3 amino acids: CASSVVGGGPTDTQYF. CDR3 nucleotides: TGCGCCAGCAGCGTGGTGGGCGGGGGGCCGACAGATACGCAGTATTTT.

This clone appeared a few times. The rearrangement links TRBV6-5 to TRBJ1-2; D is uncertain. Germline V gene sequence: CDR1 MNHEY, CDR2 SVGAGI. V gave up 8 bases and J gave up 0 bases, with 16 bases separating them. The CDR3 sequence is 15 residues long. The CDR3 bases are TGTGCCAGCTCATCCCGACGGACTACTAACTATGGCTACACCTTC. Amino acids: CASSSRRTTNYGYTF.

The V call is TRBV6-4, the J call TRBJ1-2; 7 nucleotides align to TRBD1. Germline CDR1 reads MRHNA; CDR2 reads SNTAGT. This CDR3 is built from 13 residues. V was clipped by 2 bases and J by 7 bases; unmatched bases: 4. CDR3 loop: CASSDRTGGGYTF. The DNA of the CDR3 is TGTGCCAGCAGTGACCGGACAGGCGGTGGCTACACCTTC.

The chain joins TRBV5-6 to TRBJ2-2, with 8 positions matching TRBD1. CDR3 length: 15 amino acids. V lost 4 bases and J lost 4; bases outside the gene matches: 6. Germline-derived CDR1 and CDR2 are SGHDT and YYEEEE. The CDR3, as DNA: TGTGCCAGCAGCCCGGGACAGGACCTCACCGGGGAGCTGTTTTTT. It translates to CASSPGQDLTGELFF.

The V gene is TRBV6-5, the J gene TRBJ2-1, with 8 positions matching TRBD1. This CDR3 is built from 16 residues. CDR1 is MNHEY, CDR2 SVGAGI, per germline. Trimming at V came to 0 bases and at J to 7 bases, leaving 8 bases not matched to a gene. The CDR3 region is CASSYSRAGGGNEQFF. CDR3 DNA sequence: TGTGCCAGCAGTTACTCGAGGGCAGGGGGCGGGAATGAGCAGTTCTTC.

The V gene is TRBV18, the J gene TRBJ2-7; a weak D match, TRBD2 (6 bases). Germline CDR1 KGHSH, CDR2 LQKENI. The CDR3 is made up of 16 amino acids. Trimming left V 2 bases short and J 2 bases short, with 16 bases between. The DNA for the CDR3 is TGTGCCAGCTCACCAAACGGGGGACGAATCGCCTACGAGCAGTACTTC. Translated: CASSPNGGRIAYEQYF.

This clone was seen a single time. V is TRBV2 and J is TRBJ1-2; possible D gene TRBD1, 6 bases. Germline CDR1 and CDR2: SNHLY and FYNNEI. The V gene lost 2 bases and the J gene lost 4 bases, with 11 bases spanning the gap. The CDR3 is made up of 14 amino acids. CDR3 DNA sequence: TGTGCCAGCAGTGAAAAGGGGGATCGCTATGGCTACACCTTC. Its protein is CASSEKGDRYGYTF.

In this sample, this clone turned up once. The chain combines TRBV9 with TRBJ2-1, with 8 positions matching TRBD1. This CDR3 region has 15 residues. V gave up 0 bases and J gave up 5 bases; unmatched junction bases: 4. Germline-derived CDR1 and CDR2 are SGDLS and YYNGEE. The CDR3 sequence: CASSVAGQGHNEQFF. The CDR3 DNA reads as TGTGCCAGCAGCGTAGCCGGACAGGGCCACAATGAGCAGTTCTTC.

This clone was counted a few times. The rearrangement uses TRBV5-5 and TRBJ1-2, with D possibly TRBD1 on 6 matching bases. With 4 bases removed from V and 1 base from J, the gap between germline ends came to 14 bases. This CDR3 is 15 amino acids long. Germline V lookup: CDR1 SGHKS, CDR2 YYEKEE (reference sequence). The CDR3 nucleotides read TGTGCCAGCAGCAGGAACAGGGATAATAACTATGGCTACACCTTC. Its translation is CASSRNRDNNYGYTF.

This clone was counted between two and nine times. V gene TRBV21-1 combines with J gene TRBJ1-2. TRBV21-1 is described as a pseudogene. CDR3 size: 15 residues. The chain's CDR3 is CASSKVGSLNYGYTF. Written as DNA, the CDR3 is TGTGCCAGCAGCAAAGTAGGGAGCCTCAACTATGGCTACACCTTC.

V gene TRBV27 combines with J gene TRBJ2-7; 13 bases are a match to TRBD2. The V segment lost 2 bases and the J segment 2 bases; nucleotides outside the gene matches: 6. The CDR3 has 17 residues. Germline loops: CDR1 MNHEY, CDR2 SMNVEV (reference sequence). CDR3: CASSLQPGLAGAYEQYF. For the CDR3, the DNA is TGTGCCAGCAGTTTACAGCCAGGACTAGCGGGGGCCTACGAGCAGTACTTC.

The J gene is TRBJ1-1, the V gene TRBV7-8; 7 nucleotides match TRBD1. CDR1 is SGHVS, CDR2 FQNEAQ, per germline. V lost 9 bases to trimming and J lost 1 base; unmatched junction nucleotides: 8. The CDR3 totals 14 residues. CDR3 in amino acids: CASERQGPNTEAFF. The DNA of the CDR3 is TGTGCCAGTGAACGACAGGGACCGAACACTGAAGCTTTCTTT.

V is TRBV10-1 and J is TRBJ2-3; 10 positions match TRBD2. The germline V gene has CDR1 WNHNN and CDR2 SYGVQD (reference sequence). V shed 2 bases and J 0 bases; nucleotides not matched to a gene: 8. The length of the CDR3 is 18 residues. The CDR3: CASSEDSSLAGSTDTQYF. The DNA for the CDR3 is TGCGCCAGCAGTGAGGACTCCTCACTAGCGGGGAGCACAGATACGCAGTATTTT.

In nucleotides, the CDR3 is TGTGCCAGCTCACCACCCGGCAGGGCGCAGGATGGCTACACCTTC. This codes for CASSPPGRAQDGYTF. The chain carries TRBV18 and TRBJ1-2; the D gene is possibly TRBD1 (5 bases). This CDR3 has 15 amino acids. V was shortened by 0 bases and J by 6 bases, with 14 bases between the two germline ends. CDR1 is KGHSH and CDR2 is LQKENI in the germline V gene.

CDR3 coding DNA: TGCGCCAGCGCGTTGGGGGCGGGTGAAAAACTGTTTTTT. Its translation is CASALGAGEKLFF. This chain uses TRBV4-1 with TRBJ1-4, with D perhaps TRBD1 (6 bases). Germline V CDR1 and CDR2: MGHRA, YSYEKL. The CDR3 is made up of 13 amino acids. V lost 8 bases to trimming and J lost 7 bases, with 14 bases between them.

Here the CDR3 reads CASIRRGDNEAFF. The CDR3 region has the DNA TGTGCCAGTATCCGCAGGGGGGACAATGAAGCTTTCTTT. The chain combines TRBV19 with TRBJ1-1, with 7 bases matching TRBD1. This CDR3 has 13 amino acids. V lost 7 bases, J lost 7 bases, and 9 bases stayed unmatched. Germline CDR1 is LNHDA and CDR2 is SQIVND (reference sequence).

The J gene is TRBJ2-5, the V gene TRBV9, with 9 bases identical to TRBD1. The CDR3 has 15 residues. Trimming cost V 0 bases and J 5 bases; bases outside gene matches: 5. Germline CDR1 and CDR2: SGDLS and YYNGEE. This CDR3 is CASSVGDRASETQYF. The CDR3 nucleotides are TGTGCCAGCAGCGTAGGGGACAGGGCTTCTGAGACCCAGTACTTC.

This chain links TRBV9 with TRBJ2-5; D is perhaps TRBD1 (6 bases). Germline CDR1 and CDR2: SGDLS and YYNGEE. CDR3 length equals 15 residues. Trimming left V 0 bases short and J 1 base short, with 10 bases between. Here the CDR3 reads CASSVGVGGQETQYF. Written as DNA, the CDR3 is TGTGCCAGCAGCGTAGGGGTAGGGGGCCAAGAGACCCAGTACTTC.

This clone has a single count. The rearrangement links TRBV7-2 to TRBJ1-2, with 10 bases that match TRBD1. The J segment lost 8 bases and the V segment lost 3 bases, leaving 6 bases of the junction unmatched. CDR1 is SGHTA and CDR2 is FQGNSA in the germline V gene. The CDR3 length is 14 residues. The CDR3 spells CASSLIGQGVGYTF. CDR3 coding DNA: TGTGCCAGCAGCTTGATTGGACAGGGGGTGGGCTACACCTTC.

This chain connects TRBV18 to TRBJ1-4; D gene uncertain. The CDR3 spans 13 residues. V was pared by 6 bases and J by 4 bases, with 9 bases between. Looked up from germline, CDR1 is KGHSH and CDR2 is LQKENI. The CDR3 DNA reads TGTGCCAGCTCCGGGTCTATTAATGAAAAACTGTTTTTT. This gives the protein CASSGSINEKLFF.

This chain links TRBV7-3 with TRBJ1-2, with D possibly TRBD1 on 6 matching bases. CDR3 size: 14 residues. In germline, CDR1 is SGHTA, CDR2 FQGTGA. V lost 2 bases and J lost 6, with 13 bases in between. The CDR3, as DNA: TGTGCCAGCAGCTTAGGGGACATTGGGGATGGCTACACCTTC. This encodes CASSLGDIGDGYTF.

The rearrangement links TRBV7-4 to TRBJ2-1; possibly TRBD2 for D (5 bases). V shed 5 bases and J shed 9 bases, with 11 bases lying between them. The CDR3 is 12 residues long. Looked up from germline, CDR1 is SGHVT and CDR2 is SQSDAQ. The CDR3 bases are TGTGCCAGCAGCCCGCGACTAACTGAGCAGTTCTTC. It translates to CASSPRLTEQFF.

The V call is TRBV5-1, the J call TRBJ2-6; 9 bases align to TRBD1. The CDR3 has 17 amino acids. V lost 2 bases and J lost 4; bases outside the gene matches: 7. Per the germline V gene, CDR1 is SGHRS and CDR2 is YFSETQ. CDR3 region: CASSLQQGAAGANVLTF. As DNA, the CDR3 is TGCGCCAGCAGCTTACAACAGGGGGCAGCCGGGGCCAACGTCCTGACTTTC.

The rearrangement uses TRBV19 and TRBJ1-6; D is uncertain. V shed 4 bases and J shed 0 bases, with 7 bases lying between them. Germline V CDR1 and CDR2: LNHDA, SQIVND (reference sequence). The CDR3 length is 15 residues. The CDR3 nucleotides read TGTGCCAGTAGTACGGGGAGCTCCTATAATTCACCCCTCCACTTT. Translating gives CASSTGSSYNSPLHF.

This clone is medium-sized by share. The CDR3 DNA is TGTGCCAGCAGCTTAGACAGGGGCGCTGGAAACACCATATATTTT. As protein: CASSLDRGAGNTIYF. The V call is TRBV7-2, the J call TRBJ1-3; 7 positions match TRBD1. J gave up 2 bases and V 1 base, and 2 bases lay outside the gene matches. Germline assignment: CDR1 SGHTA and CDR2 FQGNSA. This CDR3 is built from 15 residues. Drawing the rest from reference TRBV7-2 and TRBJ1-3, the complete variable domain is GAGVSQSPSNKVTEKGKDVELRCDPISGHTALYWYRQSLGQGLEFLIYFQGNSAPDKSGLPSDRFSAERTGGSVSTLTIQRTQQEDSAVYLCASSLDRGAGNTIYFGEGSWLTVV.